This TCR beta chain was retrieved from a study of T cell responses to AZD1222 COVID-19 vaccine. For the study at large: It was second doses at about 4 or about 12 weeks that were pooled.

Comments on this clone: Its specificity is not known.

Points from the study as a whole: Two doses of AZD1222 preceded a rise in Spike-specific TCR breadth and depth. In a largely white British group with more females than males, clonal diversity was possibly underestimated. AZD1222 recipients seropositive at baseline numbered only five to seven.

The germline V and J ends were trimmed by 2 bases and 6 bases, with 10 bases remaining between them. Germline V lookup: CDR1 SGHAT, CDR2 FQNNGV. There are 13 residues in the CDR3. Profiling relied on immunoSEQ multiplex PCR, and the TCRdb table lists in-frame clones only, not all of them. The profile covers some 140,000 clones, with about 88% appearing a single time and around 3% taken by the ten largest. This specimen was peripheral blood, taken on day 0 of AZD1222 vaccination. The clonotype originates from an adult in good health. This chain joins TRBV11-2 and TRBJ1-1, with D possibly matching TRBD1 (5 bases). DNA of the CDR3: TGTGCCAGCAGCTTATTCAGGGTTCCTGAAGCTTTCTTT. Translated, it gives CASSLFRVPEAFF.